Listed below are T cell receptor beta chains from one sample, sequenced in a study of shared clonotypes between healthy human individuals. TCRdb's table, derived via immunoSEQ multiplex PCR, lists solely in-frame clones and lacks some. The repertoire has 2.5 million or so clones, roughly 92% of them found once; the top ten carry roughly 0.13%. Input material: naive CD4+ T cells sorted from blood. The origin of the receptors is a man between 18 and 35 years old in good health. The CDR3 runs from the conserved cysteine through the conserved F or W. A D gene is named only where the DNA matches it firmly. Expanded clones get a size class; other rows say once, few or many, or leave the size out.

TRBJ2-2	NA	NA	TRBV21-1	TGTGCCAGCAGCAAAGCAAAAACGACAGGGGGCAAGTCCGGGGAGCTGTTTTTT	CASSKAKTTGGKSGELFF
TRBJ1-1	NA	TRBD1	TRBV9	TGTGCCAGCAGCGTTACCGGGACAGGGGTGAACACTGAAGCTTTCTTT	CASSVTGTGVNTEAFF
TRBJ1-5	NA	TRBD1	TRBV5-6	TGTGCCAGCAGCTTGTGGGGGACAGGGGGCTTGGACAATCAGCCCCAGCATTTT	CASSLWGTGGLDNQPQHF
TRBJ1-3	NA	NA	TRBV29-1	TGCAGCGTTGAGGGGGAGTCCTCTGGAAACACCATATATTTT	CSVEGESSGNTIYF
TRBJ2-3	NA	TRBD2	TRBV6-5	TGTGCCAGCAGGACTAGCCCTAACACAGATACGCAGTATTTT	CASRTSPNTDTQYF
TRBJ2-5	NA	NA	TRBV9	TGTGCCAGCAGCCCTACCTTGGGACGGATGGGCACGGAGACCCAGTACTTC	CASSPTLGRMGTETQYF
TRBJ1-5	few	NA	TRBV4-2	TGTGCCAGCAGCCAAGAGGGCGATCAGCCCCAGCATTTT	CASSQEGDQPQHF
TRBJ2-7	NA	NA	TRBV6-1	TGTGCCAGCAGTCTTATAGCGGACGAGCAGTACTTC	CASSLIADEQYF
TRBJ1-6	NA	NA	TRBV5-1	TGCGCCAGCAGCTTGGACAGGGTGGGTTCACCCCTCCACTTT	CASSLDRVGSPLHF
TRBJ2-1	NA	TRBD2	TRBV5-4	TGTGCCAGCAGCTCAGGGACTAGCGGCTCCTACAATGAGCAGTTCTTC	CASSSGTSGSYNEQFF
TRBJ2-1	NA	TRBD2	TRBV18	TGTGCCAGCTCCCTTAGCGGGAGCTCCTACAATGAGCAGTTCTTC	CASSLSGSSYNEQFF
TRBJ2-7	NA	TRBD1	TRBV7-2	TGTGCCAGCAGCTTCCTGCTGGAACAGGGGTCAACCTACGAGCAGTACTTC	CASSFLLEQGSTYEQYF
TRBJ2-2	NA	TRBD1	TRBV28	TGTGCCAGCAGCCTCCAGGGGGTTGGAACCGGGGAGCTGTTTTTT	CASSLQGVGTGELFF
TRBJ2-3	once	TRBD1	TRBV5-4	TGTGCCAGCAGCCGGGACAGGGGTTACACAGATACGCAGTATTTT	CASSRDRGYTDTQYF
TRBJ2-1	NA	NA	TRBV5-4	TGTGCCTCTAGGAAGGGGGTGGACAATGAGCAGTTCTTC	CASRKGVDNEQFF
TRBJ1-5	once	NA	TRBV28	TGTGCCAGCAGTTTTCCCGATCAGCCCCAGCATTTT	CASSFPDQPQHF
TRBJ2-3	NA	NA	TRBV30	TGTGCCTGGAGCGACGGGGACTCTCTAACGCAGTATTTT	CAWSDGDSLTQYF
TRBJ2-3	NA	TRBD2	TRBV7-9	TGTGCCAGCAGCCCCCCTGGCGCTAGCGGGAGGGTCACAGATACGCAGTATTTT	CASSPPGASGRVTDTQYF
TRBJ1-1	NA	NA	TRBV18	TGTGCCAGCTCACGGTTGGAAGGAGAAGCTTTCTTT	CASSRLEGEAFF
TRBJ2-1	NA	TRBD2	TRBV27	TGTGCCAGCAGTTTTAGGGCTAGCGGGGTTAAGCGATACAATGAGCAGTTCTTC	CASSFRASGVKRYNEQFF
TRBJ1-1	once	NA	TRBV11-3	TGTGCCAGCAGCTTAGGAGCGAACACTGAAGCTTTCTTT	CASSLGANTEAFF
TRBJ2-3	NA	NA	TRBV5-1	TGCGCCAGCAGCACAAGACGGGACTCTTCCACAGATACGCAGTATTTT	CASSTRRDSSTDTQYF
TRBJ1-2	few	TRBD1	TRBV6-6	TGTGCCAGCAGTTCCCTGGGACAGGGAGCGTATGGCTACACCTTC	CASSSLGQGAYGYTF
TRBJ1-1	NA	TRBD1	TRBV2	TGTGCCAGCAGTGAAGGAGGGGGCGGAGAAGCTTTCTTT	CASSEGGGGEAFF
TRBJ2-2	NA	TRBD2	TRBV12-5	TGTGCTAGTGGTGGGGTGGCGGGAGTGGCCGGGGAGCTGTTTTTT	CASGGVAGVAGELFF
TRBJ2-1	NA	TRBD2	TRBV10-1	TGCGCCAGCAGTGAGTTTTCAGCGGGAGGGTGGAATGAGCAGTTCTTC	CASSEFSAGGWNEQFF
TRBJ2-7	NA	TRBD1	TRBV10-2	TGCGCCAGCAGTGGTCCCGGGACAGGGAACGTTTACGAGCAGTACTTC	CASSGPGTGNVYEQYF
TRBJ1-1	NA	TRBD1	TRBV7-9	TGTGCCAGCAGCTCCAGACAGGGGGACACTGAAGCTTTCTTT	CASSSRQGDTEAFF
TRBJ1-5	NA	NA	TRBV5-4	TGTGCCAGCAGCTTTGGGAGGGACAATCAGCCCCAGCATTTT	CASSFGRDNQPQHF
TRBJ2-7	NA	NA	TRBV30	TGTGCCTGGGGACCGGGATCTAGCCACGAGCAGTACTTC	CAWGPGSSHEQYF
TRBJ1-6	NA	NA	TRBV5-5	TGTGCCAGCAGCTTGGAGAGCCCGGACAGAAGTAATTCACCCCTCCACTTT	CASSLESPDRSNSPLHF
TRBJ2-1	NA	TRBD2	TRBV29-1	TGCAGCGTCGGACGGGAGGGCCTAAACCATGAGCAGTTCTTC	CSVGREGLNHEQFF
TRBJ1-2	NA	NA	TRBV27	TGTGCCAGCAGATCCTCGGCGGCGACAGGCGGCTACACCTTC	CASRSSAATGGYTF
TRBJ2-7	NA	TRBD2	TRBV7-2	TGTGCCAGCAGGGAGGTAGGGCTAGCGGCCTCCTACGAGCAGTACTTC	CASREVGLAASYEQYF
TRBJ1-1	NA	NA	TRBV30	TGTGCCTGGAGTGCGTCCCAAGGGGCTGAAGCTTTCTTT	CAWSASQGAEAFF
TRBJ1-3	NA	NA	TRBV19	TGTGCCAGTAAATGGACACAAGGCTCTGGAAACACCATATATTTT	CASKWTQGSGNTIYF
TRBJ1-5	NA	NA	TRBV5-5	TGTGCCAGCAGCTTAGGCCCCGATCAGCCCCAGCATTTT	CASSLGPDQPQHF
TRBJ1-4	NA	NA	TRBV27	TGTGCCAGCAGTTCGCTTCGGGGGACTAATGAAAAACTGTTTTTT	CASSSLRGTNEKLFF
TRBJ2-3	NA	NA	TRBV2	TGTGCCAGCAGTGAACAGCGGGGCACAGATACGCAGTATTTT	CASSEQRGTDTQYF
TRBJ2-7	once	TRBD1	TRBV25-1	TGTGCCAGCAGTGAATCAGCCTGGGACAGCTCCTACGAGCAGTACTTC	CASSESAWDSSYEQYF